The 7 T cell receptor beta chains in this list originate from one sample, sequenced in a study of cytomegalovirus exposure and HLA in healthy donors. Data came from immunoSEQ multiplex PCR; TCRdb stores just in-frame clones and leaves some out. The data contain about 150,000 clones, roughly nine tenths of them seen just once; the ten biggest clones take up 9%. The sample taken for sequencing was PBMCs. The receptors were gathered from a woman aged 18-30 years in good health and CMV-seropositive.

This sequence joins TRBV7-2 and TRBJ2-7; TRBD1 aligns across 7 bases. Trimming took 5 bases from V and 5 from J; bases not matched to a gene: 12. CDR3 length: 15 amino acids. Germline V gives CDR1 SGHTA, CDR2 FQGNSA. The CDR3 nucleotides are TGTGCCAGCAGCATAGGGGGCGGATCCTTCGACGAGCAGTACTTC. Translated: CASSIGGGSFDEQYF.

This chain uses TRBV5-4 with TRBJ1-4; 11 bases agree with TRBD1. The CDR3 contains 15 residues. The germline CDR1 and CDR2 sequences are SGHNT and YYREEE (reference sequence). V dropped 4 bases and J dropped 8; count of bases not matched to a gene: 7. CDR3 coding DNA: TGTGCCAGCAGCCAGCCGGGACAGGGGGAGGAAAAACTGTTTTTT. Translating it yields CASSQPGQGEEKLFF. Full variable domain (outside the CDR3, taken from reference TRBV5-4 and TRBJ1-4): ETGVTQSPTHLIKTRGQQVTLRCSSQSGHNTVSWYQQALGQGPQFIFQYYREEENGRGNFPPRFSGLQFPNYSSELNVNALELDDSALYLCASSQPGQGEEKLFFGSGTQLSVL.

The CDR3: CASRVAASSYNEQFF. CDR3 bases: TGTGCCAGCAGGGTAGCGGCGAGCTCCTACAATGAGCAGTTCTTC. This chain connects TRBV2 to TRBJ2-1; the D gene is possibly TRBD2 (6 bases). CDR1 and CDR2 from the germline V gene are SNHLY and FYNNEI. Trimming left V 6 bases short and J 0 bases short, with 12 bases between. CDR3 length equals 15 residues.

The rearrangement joins TRBV11-3 to TRBJ1-6; maybe TRBD1 (5 bases). Germline loops: CDR1 SGHNT, CDR2 YENEEA. V lost 8 bases and J 7 bases, leaving 15 bases between the germline ends. This CDR3 region has 14 residues. Written as DNA, the CDR3 is TGTGCCAGCGTACGTCAGGGTGAGAATTCACCCCTCCACTTT. This codes for CASVRQGENSPLHF.

CDR3 protein: CASSLGDRVWYGYTF. In nucleotides, the CDR3 is TGTGCCAGCAGCTTGGGGGACAGGGTTTGGTATGGCTACACCTTC. The V and J genes are TRBV5-6 and TRBJ1-2, with 9 positions matching TRBD1. The CDR3 loop spans 15 amino acids. V shed 0 bases, J shed 5 bases, and the junction held 5 bases outside the gene matches. The germline CDR1 and CDR2 sequences are SGHDT and YYEEEE.

The chain is built from TRBV6-1 and TRBJ2-7; the match to TRBD1 covers 8 bases. CDR1 is MNHNS, CDR2 SASEGT, per germline. The CDR3 is 13 amino acids. The V gene end was trimmed by 4 bases and the J gene end by 3 bases; junction bases not matched to a gene: 2. The CDR3 protein is CASSAGTGYEQYF. Written as DNA, the CDR3 is TGTGCCAGCAGTGCGGGGACAGGCTACGAGCAGTACTTC.

This rearrangement joins TRBV28 to TRBJ1-1, with D perhaps matching TRBD1 (6 bases). CDR3 length equals 18 residues. CDR1 and CDR2 (germline): MDHEN, SYDVKM. V was trimmed by 6 bases and J by 0 bases, leaving 23 bases between them. CDR3 protein: CASRIKQGFRLLNTEAFF. Here the CDR3 DNA reads TGTGCCAGCAGAATCAAACAGGGTTTCCGTCTTCTGAACACTGAAGCTTTCTTT.